This T cell receptor (beta chain) derives from a study of blood T cell repertoires in COVID-19. After removal of 4 bases from V and 4 bases from J, the junction contained 3 bases not matched to a gene. CDR1 and CDR2 (germline): SGHRS, YFSETQ. The CDR3 has 16 amino acids. This clone has only a few counts. The assay was immunoSEQ multiplex PCR, and TCRdb's table has in-frame clones only and misses some. The sample lists 250,000 to 350,000 clones, about nine tenths seen once, with 2.5% to 3.5% in the top ten. Sequencing input: peripheral blood. The sequence was collected from a woman in her twenties or thirties with active or convalescent COVID-19. The genes are TRBV5-1 and TRBJ2-3, with 16 bases aligning to TRBD2. The CDR3 loop is CASSAGTSGGADTQYF. The CDR3 region has the DNA TGCGCCAGCAGCGCAGGGACTAGCGGGGGGGCAGATACGCAGTATTTT.